These 24 T cell receptor beta chains share one sample of origin, sequenced in a study of cytomegalovirus exposure and HLA in healthy donors. The PCR made use of 60 Vbeta and 13 Jbeta primers. The data were produced by immunoSEQ multiplex PCR, yet TCRdb's version contains in-frame clones alone and is incomplete. The sample includes approximately 100,000 clones, about two thirds of them seen just once. The source material was PBMCs. All receptors derive from a boy younger than 18 in good health and CMV-seronegative.

This clone has more than one count but fewer than ten. The gene calls are TRBV11-1 and TRBJ1-1, with 8 bases lining up with TRBD1. The CDR3 has 14 residues. Looked up from germline, CDR1 is SGHAT and CDR2 is FQDESV (reference sequence). Unmatched junction bases numbered 4, after V lost 5 bases and J lost 2 bases. CDR3 DNA: TGTGCCAGCAGCCTGACAGGGGAAAACACTGAAGCTTTCTTT. Translation gives CASSLTGENTEAFF. Complete variable domain (other parts from reference TRBV11-1 and TRBJ1-1): EAEVAQSPRYKITEKSQAVAFWCDPISGHATLYWYRQILGQGPELLVQFQDESVVDDSQLPKDRFSAERLKGVDSTLKIQPAELGDSAMYLCASSLTGENTEAFFGQGTRLTVV.

The chain combines TRBV30 with TRBJ2-3, with a weak D call TRBD2 (7 bases). V was pared by 3 bases and J by 0 bases, with 25 bases between. The germline V gene has CDR1 GTSNPN and CDR2 SVGIG (reference sequence). CDR3 length equals 19 residues. DNA for the CDR3: TGTGCCTGGAGCCACCCGGGGGGCCGGAAGATCGGTAGCACAGATACGCAGTATTTT. Translation: CAWSHPGGRKIGSTDTQYF. The complete variable domain, with remaining parts taken from reference TRBV30 and TRBJ2-3, reads SQTIHQWPATLVQPVGSPLSLECTVEGTSNPNLYWYRQAAGRGLQLLFYSVGIGQISSEVPQNLSASRPQDRQFILSSKKLLLSDSGFYLCAWSHPGGRKIGSTDTQYFGPGTRLTVL.

This chain uses TRBV15 with TRBJ2-1; no clear D. Looked up from germline, CDR1 is LNHNV and CDR2 is YYDKDF (reference sequence). V lost 6 bases to trimming and J lost 4 bases, with 13 bases between them. This CDR3 is 14 amino acids long. CDR3 sequence: CATRSPLRYNEQFF. CDR3 nucleotides: TGTGCCACCAGGTCCCCGTTGAGGTACAATGAGCAGTTCTTC.

The gene calls are TRBV10-3 and TRBJ2-7; 9 bases line up with TRBD1. This CDR3 is 15 amino acids long. Unmatched junction bases numbered 6, after V lost 3 bases and J lost 3 bases. From germline, CDR1 is ENHRY and CDR2 SYGVKD. This CDR3 reads CAISDPGQGDYEQYF. CDR3 nucleotide sequence: TGTGCCATCAGTGATCCGGGACAGGGAGACTACGAGCAGTACTTC.

This clone came up a few times. The DNA for the CDR3 is TGTGCCAGCAGCCGCGGCGGTATGAACAATGAGCAGTTCTTC. This codes for CASSRGGMNNEQFF. The V and J genes are TRBV9 and TRBJ2-1; D uncertain. Germline values: CDR1 SGDLS, CDR2 YYNGEE. CDR3 size: 14 residues. V was cut by 4 bases and J by 5 bases, with 13 bases left in between. The complete variable domain, with remaining parts taken from reference TRBV9 and TRBJ2-1, reads DSGVTQTPKHLITATGQRVTLRCSPRSGDLSVYWYQQSLDQGLQFLIQYYNGEERAKGNILERFSAQQFPDLHSELNLSSLELGDSALYFCASSRGGMNNEQFFGPGTRLTVL.

This chain joins TRBV5-1 and TRBJ2-5; D may be TRBD2 (5 bases). Trimming shortened V by 3 bases and J by 1 base, and 10 bases separated the two germline ends. The CDR3 is 14 amino acids. Germline V gene sequence: CDR1 SGHRS, CDR2 YFSETQ. CDR3 loop: CASSSGGRQETQYF. The CDR3 DNA sequence: TGCGCCAGCAGCTCCGGAGGACGCCAAGAGACCCAGTACTTC.

This clone appeared once. The genes are TRBV5-6 and TRBJ1-2, with D uncertain. V lost 0 bases to trimming and J lost 5 bases, with 14 bases between them. CDR1 SGHDT and CDR2 YYEEEE come from the germline V gene. The CDR3 length is 15 residues. CDR3 sequence (DNA): TGTGCCAGCAGCTTGGGGGCCGGTACGAGTTATGGCTACACCTTC. It yields the protein CASSLGAGTSYGYTF.

In its sample, this clone was seen a few times. The V and J genes are TRBV28 and TRBJ1-2, with D possibly matching TRBD1 (6 bases). This CDR3 contains 12 residues. V was trimmed by 10 bases and J by 4 bases, leaving 13 bases between them. Germline CDR1 reads MDHEN; CDR2 reads SYDVKM. In DNA, the CDR3 is TGTGCCACAACAGGGAGAATCTATGGCTACACCTTC. Translation: CATTGRIYGYTF.

This chain links TRBV6-5 with TRBJ2-1; 10 bases agree with TRBD2. J was trimmed by 8 bases and V by 6 bases; bases with no gene match: 10. This CDR3 has 15 amino acids. CDR1 is MNHEY and CDR2 is SVGAGI in the germline V gene. In DNA form, the CDR3 reads TGTGCCAGCAGCCCCATACGCCTAGCGGGAGATGAGCAGTTCTTC. Translated: CASSPIRLAGDEQFF.

The rearrangement links TRBV28 to TRBJ2-3, with D uncertain. Looked up from germline, CDR1 is MDHEN and CDR2 is SYDVKM. The CDR3 totals 11 residues. Trimming left V 7 bases short and J 1 base short, with 3 bases between. Written as DNA, the CDR3 is TGTGCCAGCACAGGCACAGATACGCAGTATTTT. This sequence encodes CASTGTDTQYF.

CDR3 nucleotides: TGCGCCAGCAGCGCCAGGGTACCTTCCACAGATACGCAGTATTTT. This encodes CASSARVPSTDTQYF. The chain uses TRBV5-1 and TRBJ2-3, with D possibly being TRBD1 (5 bases). Trimming stripped 4 bases from V and 2 bases from J, with 14 bases between. CDR3 length: 15 residues. Germline values: CDR1 SGHRS, CDR2 YFSETQ.

V and J are TRBV5-1 and TRBJ2-2, with a tentative D call TRBD2 (6 bases). Deletions cut 4 bases from V and 4 bases from J, with 17 bases between. Germline V CDR1 and CDR2: SGHRS, YFSETQ. This CDR3 comprises 16 residues. The CDR3 DNA is TGCGCCAGCAGCCCTGGACTACCAGGGCCCACCGGGGAGCTGTTTTTT. Translating gives CASSPGLPGPTGELFF.

The V call is TRBV27, the J call TRBJ1-1; D remains ambiguous. There are 13 residues in the CDR3. V lost 2 bases and J 3 bases, leaving 7 bases between the germline ends. CDR1 is MNHEY and CDR2 is SMNVEV in the germline V gene (reference sequence). The CDR3 sequence is CASSLGPDTEAFF. CDR3 DNA: TGTGCCAGCAGTTTAGGGCCGGACACTGAAGCTTTCTTT.

The V and J genes are TRBV28 and TRBJ2-1; 13 bases map to TRBD2. The V segment lost 5 bases and the J segment 10 bases; nucleotides outside the gene matches: 5. Germline V gene lookup returns CDR1 MDHEN and CDR2 SYDVKM. The CDR3 covers 14 residues. The CDR3: CASSPGTSGTEQFF. The CDR3 region has the DNA TGTGCCAGCAGTCCCGGGACTAGCGGGACCGAGCAGTTCTTC.

V usage is TRBV27 and J usage is TRBJ1-2; a weak D match, TRBD1 (5 bases). Germline CDR1 and CDR2: MNHEY and SMNVEV (reference sequence). The CDR3 is made up of 14 amino acids. V was pared by 6 bases and J by 2 bases, with 13 bases between. The CDR3 region has the DNA TGTGCCAGCAGCCCCCAGGGCCCCAACTATGGCTACACCTTC. Encoded protein: CASSPQGPNYGYTF.

The chain couples TRBV10-3 to TRBJ2-1, with 15 bases matching TRBD2. CDR1 ENHRY and CDR2 SYGVKD come from the germline V gene. V gave up 6 bases and J gave up 10 bases; unmatched junction bases: 4. CDR3 length equals 14 residues. The CDR3 nucleotides read TGTGCCATCAGACGGACTAGCGGGAGGGCGGAGCAGTTCTTC. Its translation is CAIRRTSGRAEQFF.

V gene TRBV7-3 combines with J gene TRBJ2-7, with D perhaps matching TRBD2 (5 bases). CDR1 and CDR2 from the germline V gene are SGHTA and FQGTGA. The germline V and J ends were trimmed by 3 bases and 6 bases, with 15 bases remaining between them. This CDR3 has 14 residues. The CDR3 here is CASSLRLPPGEQYF. As DNA, the CDR3 is TGTGCCAGCAGCTTGAGACTACCTCCGGGCGAGCAGTACTTC.

This clone turned up a few times. The chain uses TRBV6-4 and TRBJ2-3, with D perhaps TRBD2 (5 bases). V was cut by 3 bases and J by 1 base, with 14 bases left in between. CDR3 length: 16 amino acids. CDR1 is MRHNA, CDR2 SNTAGT, per germline. The CDR3 coding sequence is TGTGCCAGCAGTGAAAACCCGGGGTCAGGCACAGATACGCAGTATTTT. The encoded protein is CASSENPGSGTDTQYF.

CDR3: CASSQVPWAGGPPDTQYF. In nucleotides, the CDR3 is TGCGCCAGCAGCCAAGTTCCTTGGGCGGGGGGGCCCCCGGATACGCAGTATTTT. This chain connects TRBV4-3 to TRBJ2-3; 9 positions match TRBD2. Germline V CDR1 and CDR2: LGHNA, YSLEER. Germline trimming cut 1 base from V and 6 bases from J; bases unmatched to any gene: 14. CDR3 length: 18 residues.

J is TRBJ2-7 and V is TRBV30; D is perhaps TRBD1 (6 bases). The germline V gene encodes CDR1 GTSNPN and CDR2 SVGIG (reference sequence). V was cut by 2 bases and J by 1 base, with 21 bases left in between. The CDR3 consists of 17 residues. In nucleotides, the CDR3 is TGTGCCTGGAGTACCTGGATAGGACAGTCGTTATCCTACGAGCAGTACTTC. This encodes CAWSTWIGQSLSYEQYF.

This rearrangement joins TRBV6-5 to TRBJ2-1; perhaps TRBD2 as D (6 bases). The CDR3 runs 12 residues. Looked up from germline, CDR1 is MNHEY and CDR2 is SVGAGI. V shed 7 bases and J shed 9 bases, with 13 bases lying between them. The CDR3: CASISTGGEQFF. The CDR3 coding sequence is TGTGCCAGCATTTCGACCGGGGGTGAGCAGTTCTTC.

This clone was recorded a few times. This chain connects TRBV7-9 to TRBJ2-3; no reliable D call. The V and J ends lost 5 bases and 2 bases respectively, with 2 bases between them. Germline CDR1 is SEHNR and CDR2 is FQNEAQ (reference sequence). This CDR3 comprises 11 residues. Here the CDR3 DNA reads TGTGCCAGCAGCCTCACAGATACGCAGTATTTT. It codes for CASSLTDTQYF.

The genes are TRBV7-2 and TRBJ1-1; D not resolved. V was trimmed by 5 bases and J by 2 bases, leaving 9 bases between them. The CDR3 sequence is 13 residues long. CDR1 is SGHTA and CDR2 is FQGNSA in the germline V gene. The CDR3 DNA reads TGTGCCAGCAGCCGGGAGCCCAACACTGAAGCTTTCTTT. As protein: CASSREPNTEAFF.

The table lists this clone with a count of one. In DNA, the CDR3 is TGTGCCACCAGCAGAGGAGGGTACGAGCAGTACTTC. Translation: CATSRGGYEQYF. The chain recombines TRBV15 with TRBJ2-7; possibly TRBD2 for D (5 bases). The CDR3 contains 12 residues. The germline V and J ends were trimmed by 1 base and 4 bases, with 5 bases remaining between them. Germline V CDR1 and CDR2: LNHNV, YYDKDF (reference sequence). Using reference TRBV15 and TRBJ2-7 for the parts outside the CDR3, the full variable domain is DAMVIQNPRYQVTQFGKPVTLSCSQTLNHNVMYWYQQKSSQAPKLLFHYYDKDFNNEADTPDNFQSRRPNTSFCFLDIRSPGLGDTAMYLCATSRGGYEQYFGPGTRLTVT.